The following is a T cell receptor (beta chain) sequence with its context. Antigen unknown. The germline V gene encodes CDR1 SGHAT and CDR2 FQNNGV. The CDR3 loop spans 16 amino acids. V shed 8 bases and J shed 1 base, with 20 bases lying between them. This entry is derived from a study of T cells in Graves' hyperthyroidism and ophthalmopathy. Study results and caveats: Before onset, ophthalmopathy was predicted by the model a median approximately 6.6 months earlier.

The definition of stable Graves' hyperthyroidism was no ophthalmopathy progression within 18 months. Thyroid ultrasound and orbital computed tomography, with clinical symptoms and serum thyroxine and TRAb, informed diagnoses. Fresh peripheral blood, around 10 ml of it, supplied the PBMCs. Amplified TCR beta CDR3 regions came from RNA transcripts. In the first-round RT-PCR of the TCR CDR3, the HTBI primer set was used. TCRdb reanalysed the multiplex PCR reads using MiXCR and keeps one entry per CDR3 protein. Among roughly 840,000 distinct CDR3 sequences listed, around 39% were seen once. Input material: blood. The chain has TRBV11-2 and TRBJ1-1; D is uncertain. The receptor comes from a man between 18 and 29 years old with Graves' hyperthyroidism. The CDR3 DNA sequence: TGTGCCAGCCTCAGTGATATATGGGGAAGGAACACTGAAGCTTTCTTT. Translated, it gives CASLSDIWGRNTEAFF.